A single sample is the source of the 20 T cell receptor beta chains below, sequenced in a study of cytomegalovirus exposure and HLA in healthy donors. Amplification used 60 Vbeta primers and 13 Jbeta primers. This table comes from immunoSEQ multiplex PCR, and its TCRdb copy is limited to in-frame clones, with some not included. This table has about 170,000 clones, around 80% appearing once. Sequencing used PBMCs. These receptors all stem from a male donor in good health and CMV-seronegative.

The CDR3 nucleotides are TGCGCCAGCAGCCAGGATGGGGCGGGGGCGAACACCGGGGAGCTGTTTTTT. Translating gives CASSQDGAGANTGELFF. The rearrangement uses TRBV4-3 and TRBJ2-2; 7 bases are a match to TRBD2. The CDR3 spans 17 residues. Losses at the gene ends were 3 bases for V and 0 bases for J; bases not matched to a gene: 7. Germline CDR1 LGHNA, CDR2 YSLEER.

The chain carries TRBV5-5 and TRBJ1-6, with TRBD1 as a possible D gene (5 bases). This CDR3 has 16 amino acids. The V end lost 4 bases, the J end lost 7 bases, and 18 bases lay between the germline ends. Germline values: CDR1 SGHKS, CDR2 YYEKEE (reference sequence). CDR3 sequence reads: CASSPRQAGRNSPLHF. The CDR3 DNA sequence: TGTGCCAGCAGCCCCCGGCAGGCAGGGCGGAATTCACCCCTCCACTTT.

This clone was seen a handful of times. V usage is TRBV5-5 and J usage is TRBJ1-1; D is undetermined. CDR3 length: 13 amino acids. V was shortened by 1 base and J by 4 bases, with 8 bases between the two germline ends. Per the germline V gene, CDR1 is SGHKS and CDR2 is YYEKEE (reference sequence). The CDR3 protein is CASSLSGVTEAFF. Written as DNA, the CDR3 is TGTGCCAGCAGCTTGAGTGGAGTCACTGAAGCTTTCTTT.

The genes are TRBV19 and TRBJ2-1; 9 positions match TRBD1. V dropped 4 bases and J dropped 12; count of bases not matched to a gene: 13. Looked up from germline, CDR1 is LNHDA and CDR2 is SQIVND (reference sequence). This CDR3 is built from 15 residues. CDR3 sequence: CASSSGGQGGIGQFF. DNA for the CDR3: TGTGCCAGTAGTAGCGGGGGACAGGGCGGAATTGGGCAGTTCTTC.

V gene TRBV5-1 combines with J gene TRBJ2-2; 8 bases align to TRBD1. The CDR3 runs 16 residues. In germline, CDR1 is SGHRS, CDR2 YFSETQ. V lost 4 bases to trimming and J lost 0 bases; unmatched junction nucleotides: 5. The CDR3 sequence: CASSRDRPTNTGELFF. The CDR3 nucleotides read TGCGCCAGCAGCCGGGACAGGCCCACGAACACCGGGGAGCTGTTTTTT.

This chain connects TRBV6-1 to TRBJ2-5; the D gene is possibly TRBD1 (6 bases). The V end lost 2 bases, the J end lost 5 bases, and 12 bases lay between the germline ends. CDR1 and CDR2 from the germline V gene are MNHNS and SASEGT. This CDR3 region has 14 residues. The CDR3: CASSETGFVETQYF. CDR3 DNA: TGTGCCAGCAGTGAAACAGGGTTCGTGGAGACCCAGTACTTC.

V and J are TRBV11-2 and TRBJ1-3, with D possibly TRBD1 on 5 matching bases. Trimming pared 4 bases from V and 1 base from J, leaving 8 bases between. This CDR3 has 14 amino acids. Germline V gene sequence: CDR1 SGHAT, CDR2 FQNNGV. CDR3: CASSWGGSGNTIYF. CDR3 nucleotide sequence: TGTGCCAGCAGCTGGGGGGGGTCTGGAAACACCATATATTTT.

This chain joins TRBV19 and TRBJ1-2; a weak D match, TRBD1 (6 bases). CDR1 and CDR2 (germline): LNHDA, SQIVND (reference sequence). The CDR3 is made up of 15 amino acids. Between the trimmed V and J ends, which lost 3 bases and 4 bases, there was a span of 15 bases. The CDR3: CASSMGAAGPYGYTF. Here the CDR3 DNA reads TGTGCCAGTAGTATGGGGGCGGCAGGGCCCTATGGCTACACCTTC.

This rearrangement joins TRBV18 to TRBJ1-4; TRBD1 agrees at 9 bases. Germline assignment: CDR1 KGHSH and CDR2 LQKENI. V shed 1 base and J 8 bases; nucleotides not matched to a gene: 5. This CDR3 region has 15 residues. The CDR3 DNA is TGTGCCAGCTCACCACGGACAGGGGTTAGAGAAAAACTGTTTTTT. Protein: CASSPRTGVREKLFF.

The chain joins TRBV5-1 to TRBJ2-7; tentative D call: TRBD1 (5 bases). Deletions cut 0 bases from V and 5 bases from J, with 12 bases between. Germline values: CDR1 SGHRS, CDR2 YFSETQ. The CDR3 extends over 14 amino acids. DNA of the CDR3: TGCGCCAGCAGCTTGGGTCAGGGAAGCCACGAGCAGTACTTC. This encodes CASSLGQGSHEQYF.

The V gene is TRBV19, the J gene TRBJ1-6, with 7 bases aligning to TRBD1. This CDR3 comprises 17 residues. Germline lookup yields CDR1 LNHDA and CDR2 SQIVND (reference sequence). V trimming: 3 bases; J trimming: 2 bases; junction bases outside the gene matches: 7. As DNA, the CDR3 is TGTGCCAGTAGTATGGTTACAGGGGTTGCCTATAATTCACCCCTCCACTTT. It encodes CASSMVTGVAYNSPLHF.

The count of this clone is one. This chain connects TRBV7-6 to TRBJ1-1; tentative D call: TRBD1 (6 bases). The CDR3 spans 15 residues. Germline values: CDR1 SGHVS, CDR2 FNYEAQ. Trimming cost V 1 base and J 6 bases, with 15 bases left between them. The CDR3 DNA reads TGTGCCAGCAGCTTAGGGGCGGGGGCTAAACCTGAAGCTTTCTTT. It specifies CASSLGAGAKPEAFF. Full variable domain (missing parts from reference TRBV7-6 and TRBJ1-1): GAGVSQSPRYKVTKRGQDVALRCDPISGHVSLYWYRQALGQGPEFLTYFNYEAQQDKSGLPNDRFSAERPEGSISTLTIQRTEQRDSAMYRCASSLGAGAKPEAFFGQGTRLTVV.

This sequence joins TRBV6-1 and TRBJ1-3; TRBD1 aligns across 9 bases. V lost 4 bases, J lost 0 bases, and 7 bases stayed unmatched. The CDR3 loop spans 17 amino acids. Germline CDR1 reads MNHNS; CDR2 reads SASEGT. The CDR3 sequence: CASSAGQGHSSGNTIYF. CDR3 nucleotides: TGTGCCAGCAGTGCTGGACAGGGGCATAGCTCTGGAAACACCATATATTTT.

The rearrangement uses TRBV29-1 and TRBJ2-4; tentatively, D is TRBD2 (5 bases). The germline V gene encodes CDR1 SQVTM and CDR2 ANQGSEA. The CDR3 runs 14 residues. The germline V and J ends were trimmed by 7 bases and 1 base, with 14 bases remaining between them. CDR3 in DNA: TGCAGCGCCACGGGGTCTCTGGCCAAAAACATTCAGTACTTC. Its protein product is CSATGSLAKNIQYF.

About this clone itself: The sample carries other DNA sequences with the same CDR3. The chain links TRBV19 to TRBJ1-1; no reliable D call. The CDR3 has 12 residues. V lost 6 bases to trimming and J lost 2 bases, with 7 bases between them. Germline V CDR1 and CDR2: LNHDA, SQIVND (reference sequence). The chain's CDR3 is CASRQRNTEAFF. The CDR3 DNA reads TGTGCCAGTAGACAGAGAAACACTGAAGCTTTCTTT.

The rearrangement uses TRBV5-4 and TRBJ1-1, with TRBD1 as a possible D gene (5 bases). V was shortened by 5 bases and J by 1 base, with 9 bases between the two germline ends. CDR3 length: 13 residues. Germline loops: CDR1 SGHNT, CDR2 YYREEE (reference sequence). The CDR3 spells CASRITGNTEAFF. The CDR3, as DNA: TGTGCCAGCAGGATAACAGGGAACACTGAAGCTTTCTTT.

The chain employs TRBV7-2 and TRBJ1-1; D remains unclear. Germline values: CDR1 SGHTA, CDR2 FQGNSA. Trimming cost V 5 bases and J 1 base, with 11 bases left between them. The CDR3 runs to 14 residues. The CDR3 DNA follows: TGTGCCAGCAGCGCGTCCTACGCGAACACTGAAGCTTTCTTT. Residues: CASSASYANTEAFF.

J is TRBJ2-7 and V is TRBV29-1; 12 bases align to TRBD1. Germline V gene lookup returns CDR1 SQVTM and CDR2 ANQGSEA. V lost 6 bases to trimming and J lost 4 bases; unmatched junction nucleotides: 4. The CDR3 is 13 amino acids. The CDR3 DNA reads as TGCAGCGTGGGACAGGGGGCGCGGTACGAGCAGTACTTC. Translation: CSVGQGARYEQYF.

CDR3 region: CAISAQPDRNTEAFF. CDR3 in DNA: TGTGCCATCAGCGCGCAACCGGACAGAAACACTGAAGCTTTCTTT. The chain recombines TRBV10-3 with TRBJ1-1, with D tentatively TRBD1 (6 bases). There are 15 residues in the CDR3. V was pared by 6 bases and J by 2 bases, with 16 bases between. Germline lookup yields CDR1 ENHRY and CDR2 SYGVKD.

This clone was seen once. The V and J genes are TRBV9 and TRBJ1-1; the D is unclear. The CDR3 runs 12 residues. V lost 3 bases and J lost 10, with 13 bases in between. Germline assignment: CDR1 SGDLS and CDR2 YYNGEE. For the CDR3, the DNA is TGTGCCAGCAGCGGCTTCCCGGAGGGAGCTTTCTTT. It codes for CASSGFPEGAFF.